This T cell receptor beta chain was recovered during a study of CD8 T cells in Susac syndrome (dated by TCRdb to about 2019). About the investigation overall: Among the sequenced Susac syndrome patients, about six had clinically active disease and 8 or 9 were in clinical remission. At blood withdrawal, Susac syndrome patients were therapy-naive, treated with corticosteroids (with IVIg additionally given to some), or treated with IVIg alone. The clonality of the CD8+ T cell repertoire was compared across some eleven healthy donors, around 14 Susac syndrome patients and under 18 multiple sclerosis patients. Whether CD8+ T cell activation and differentiation in Susac syndrome was antigen driven was tested using repertoire sequencing.

RNA was extracted using the RNeasy kit, and roughly 0.5 to 1 ug of the RNA was reverse transcribed with random hexamers. The immunoSEQ multiplex PCR assay, covering 54 Vbeta and 13 Jbeta segments, was used to amplify TCR beta CDR3 regions. Bias from PCR amplification was corrected by using a synthetic template baseline for primer optimization and for computational correction. The authors processed their data as follows. Reads were assigned to V, D and J genes according to IMGT and analyzed in immunoSEQ Analyzer, with only productive sequences retained. Clonality was computed as one minus Shannon entropy normalized by log2 of the number of productive unique sequences. For each patient and control, public and private clones were evaluated among the 100 most prevalent clones. Clones were defined as Susac-specific if absent from the healthy and MS cohorts, from roughly 1,100 published viral clones and from other ImmuneACCESS disease sequences. TCRdb reprocessing: public reads trimmed at Q25 with fastp, clones called with MiXCR, in-frame beta chains kept. Rows merge per CDR3 protein into single entries with the most common DNA and genes. V and J calls and clone size were set by TCRdb, not the authors. In this sample the table shows fewer than 60,000 distinct CDR3 sequences, around 93% of which occur a single time. The ten top clones hold 0.75% of the sample.

Overall study outcomes, separate from this receptor: Fewer than 20 Susac-specific public clones were identified in the total CD8+ repertoire, and several Susac-specific public clones were identified in the CD8+ TEMRA repertoire. Clonal expansion was observed in Susac syndrome CD8+ repertoires, with the highest expansion in CD8+ TEMRA cells and greater expansion in clinically active than in remitting patients. The number of individuals in the TCR sequencing and HLA analysis was acknowledged as relatively small.

The CDR3 goes from the cysteine to the phenylalanine over 12 residues. The CDR3 DNA has 36 bases and is translated from base 1. CDR1 and CDR2 (MNHEY, SMNVEV) derive from the germline V gene (reference sequence). High-throughput TCR beta sequencing profiled peripheral blood CD8+ and CD4+ T cells from healthy donors, Susac syndrome patients and multiple sclerosis patients. The Susac syndrome patients fulfilled recently defined diagnostic criteria for either definite or probable disease. Bulk CD8+ and CD4+ T cells were purified by magnetic negative isolation, whereas CD8+ TEMRA cells were enriched by FACS. Blood was drawn into EDTA tubes, processed within 24 hours, and PBMCs were isolated by density gradient centrifugation. PBMCs destined for TCR sequencing were cryopreserved in liquid nitrogen and later thawed in a 37 °C water bath. A purity of at least 90% was achieved for sorted or isolated CD4+, CD8+ and CD8+ TEMRA cells.

Of note for this clonotype: Its antigen has not been determined. Base qualities are not at hand, and no much larger clone is one base apart.

The sample taken for sequencing was CD8+ T cells from PBMCs. The sequence derives from a human donor with Susac syndrome. The chain couples TRBV27 to TRBJ2-7, and the D gene may be TRBD2, 7 bases matching. CDR3 loop: CASGGAFLEQYF. The DNA is as follows: TGTGCTAGTGGGGGGGCCTTCCTCGAGCAGTACTTC.